A single TCR beta chain is shown here with its context. Its antigen is undetermined. The sample is drawn from a study of T cells after posttransplantation cyclophosphamide. Here immunoSEQ multiplex PCR was the method, and the copy in TCRdb shows in-frame clones only, minus some. The repertoire consists of 25,000 to 40,000 clones, with more than 85% occurring once and the leading ten covering 0.1%. Findings and caveats of the study: Recipient CMV seropositivity and CMV reactivation strongly tracked TRB clonality. Donor-recipient repertoire similarity was low at 1-2 months, rising over year one.

Trimming took off 6 bases at V and 8 bases at J, with 16 bases between the two ends. The CDR3 totals 13 residues. Germline V gene lookup returns CDR1 MNHEY and CDR2 SVGAGI. The naive gate required viable CD3+CD4+ or CD3+CD8+ cells with CCR7+CD45RA+CD45RO-CD95-CD27+CD28+ phenotype. This related bone marrow graft donor gave peripheral blood on the day of marrow donation. The source of this sequence is a man aged 25-45 years in good health and a related stem cell transplant donor. Sequenced: naive CD4+ T cells sorted from blood. This rearrangement joins TRBV6-5 to TRBJ1-2; TRBD1 is a possible D gene (6 bases). CDR3 nucleotides: TGTGCCAGCAGGGAAAATACAGGGAACGGCTACACCTTC. This codes for CASRENTGNGYTF.